Listed below are T cell receptor beta chains from one sample, sequenced in a study of T cells after posttransplantation cyclophosphamide. Measured with immunoSEQ multiplex PCR; TCRdb has only the in-frame clones, and not every one. The sample holds about 1,700 clones, around 83% seen once. The source material was CD8+ T cells sorted from bone marrow. The source of these receptors is a woman aged 45-65 years in good health and a related stem cell transplant donor. Both conserved end residues are part of each CDR3. Fields, in order: D gene, clone size, J gene, V gene, CDR3 protein, CDR3 DNA. The D gene is left open where the match is weak. Size is omitted from some rows. Given values are once, few, many or a class for expanded clones.

D: TRBD1
size: -
J: TRBJ1-4
V: TRBV4-1
CDR3: CASSQDPPTVQGDEKLFF
DNA: TGCGCCAGCAGCCAAGATCCCCCGACCGTACAGGGGGACGAAAAACTGTTTTTT

D: TRBD2
size: -
J: TRBJ2-5
V: TRBV11-2
CDR3: CASSLVRTSGEETQYF
DNA: TGTGCCAGCAGCTTAGTTCGGACTAGCGGGGAGGAGACCCAGTACTTC

D: -
size: -
J: TRBJ1-5
V: TRBV12-5
CDR3: CASGLNRAEPQHF
DNA: TGTGCTAGTGGTTTAAACAGGGCAGAGCCCCAGCATTTT

D: -
size: -
J: TRBJ2-7
V: TRBV5-5
CDR3: CASSLTGVCRDEQYF
DNA: TGTGCCAGCAGCTTGACGGGGGTCTGCCGAGATGAGCAGTACTTC

D: -
size: once
J: TRBJ2-5
V: TRBV9
CDR3: CASSVAGPQETQYF
DNA: TGTGCCAGCAGCGTAGCGGGTCCCCAAGAGACCCAGTACTTC

D: -
size: -
J: TRBJ1-2
V: TRBV5-6
CDR3: CASSSGQQRRPNYGYTF
DNA: TGTGCCAGCAGCTCAGGACAACAACGACGCCCTAACTATGGCTACACCTTC

D: TRBD1
size: -
J: TRBJ1-3
V: TRBV9
CDR3: CASSVRQGESGNTIYF
DNA: TGTGCCAGCAGCGTTCGACAGGGGGAGAGTGGAAACACCATATATTTT

D: -
size: -
J: TRBJ1-1
V: TRBV11-3
CDR3: CASSLEAEGNTEAFF
DNA: TGTGCCAGCAGCTTAGAGGCGGAGGGGAACACTGAAGCTTTCTTT

D: TRBD2
size: -
J: TRBJ2-7
V: TRBV11-2
CDR3: CASSLSGTSGTYEQYF
DNA: TGTGCCAGCAGCTTATCCGGGACTAGCGGGACCTACGAGCAGTACTTC

D: -
size: -
J: TRBJ1-4
V: TRBV2
CDR3: CASRGQQLTEKLFF
DNA: TGTGCCAGCAGAGGACAGCAACTAACTGAAAAACTGTTTTTT

D: -
size: -
J: TRBJ1-1
V: TRBV30
CDR3: CAWGGAANTEAFF
DNA: TGTGCCTGGGGGGGGGCAGCCAACACTGAAGCTTTCTTT

D: TRBD1
size: -
J: TRBJ1-1
V: TRBV5-1
CDR3: CASSLETTGQAFF
DNA: TGCGCCAGCAGCTTGGAGACGACAGGGCAAGCTTTCTTT

D: -
size: -
J: TRBJ2-7
V: TRBV27
CDR3: CASGPGGQYEQYF
DNA: TGTGCCAGCGGCCCTGGTGGCCAGTACGAGCAGTACTTC

D: TRBD1
size: -
J: TRBJ1-6
V: TRBV5-6
CDR3: CASSFGRGDSPLHF
DNA: TGTGCCAGCAGCTTCGGCAGGGGGGATTCACCCCTCCACTTT

D: TRBD2
size: -
J: TRBJ2-1
V: TRBV5-1
CDR3: CASSLGTSGSFDEQFF
DNA: TGCGCCAGCAGCCTCGGGACTAGCGGCAGTTTCGATGAGCAGTTCTTC

D: TRBD1
size: -
J: TRBJ1-6
V: TRBV7-9
CDR3: CASSDGTDNSPLHF
DNA: TGTGCCAGCAGCGACGGGACAGACAATTCCCCCCTCCACTTT

D: -
size: -
J: TRBJ2-7
V: TRBV27
CDR3: CASSFDGLYEQYF
DNA: TGTGCCAGCAGTTTTGACGGACTCTACGAGCAGTACTTC

D: -
size: once
J: TRBJ2-2
V: TRBV19
CDR3: CASSIGGGGIGELFF
DNA: TGTGCCAGTAGTATAGGGGGTGGAGGAATCGGGGAGCTGTTTTTT

D: -
size: -
J: TRBJ2-7
V: TRBV27
CDR3: CASSLSGSTYEQYF
DNA: TGTGCCAGCAGTTTATCCGGGAGTACCTACGAGCAGTACTTC

D: -
size: -
J: TRBJ2-2
V: TRBV5-4
CDR3: CASSAYDTGFRELFF
DNA: TGTGCCAGCAGCGCGTACGACACAGGGTTCAGGGAGCTGTTTTTT

D: -
size: -
J: TRBJ1-5
V: TRBV7-8
CDR3: CASSLTGSQYSNQPQHF
DNA: TGTGCCAGCAGCTTAACAGGGAGCCAATATAGCAATCAGCCCCAGCATTTT

D: -
size: -
J: TRBJ1-3
V: TRBV9
CDR3: CASSVTVAGNTIYF
DNA: TGTGCCAGCAGCGTGACAGTCGCTGGAAACACCATATATTTT

D: -
size: -
J: TRBJ2-7
V: TRBV11-2
CDR3: CASSLGGGQSYEQYF
DNA: TGTGCCAGCAGCTTAGGGGGCGGACAGTCCTACGAGCAGTACTTC

D: TRBD1
size: few
J: TRBJ1-6
V: TRBV7-9
CDR3: CASSDGTDNSPLHF
DNA: TGTGCCAGCAGCGACGGGACAGACAATTCACCCCTCCACTTT

D: TRBD1
size: -
J: TRBJ2-3
V: TRBV13
CDR3: CASSRDRPDTQYF
DNA: TGTGCCAGCAGCAGGGACAGGCCAGATACGCAGTATTTT

D: TRBD2
size: -
J: TRBJ2-1
V: TRBV6-5
CDR3: CASSYLAGDNEQFF
DNA: TGTGCCAGCAGTTACCTGGCGGGGGACAATGAGCAGTTCTTC

D: -
size: -
J: TRBJ1-3
V: TRBV7-6
CDR3: CASSLGGAGNTIYF
DNA: TGTGCCAGCAGCTTAGGGGGAGCTGGAAACACCATATATTTT

D: TRBD2
size: hyperexpanded
J: TRBJ2-1
V: TRBV11-2
CDR3: CASNRLAGSSYNEQFF
DNA: TGTGCCAGCAATCGACTAGCGGGGAGCTCCTACAATGAGCAGTTCTTC

D: TRBD1
size: -
J: TRBJ2-7
V: TRBV14
CDR3: CASSQRDRGAYEQYF
DNA: TGTGCCAGCAGCCAACGGGACAGGGGGGCCTACGAGCAGTACTTC

D: -
size: -
J: TRBJ2-7
V: TRBV15
CDR3: CATSSTGAPNSYEQYF
DNA: TGTGCCACCAGCAGTACAGGAGCACCAAATTCCTACGAGCAGTACTTC

D: -
size: -
J: TRBJ2-7
V: TRBV11-2
CDR3: CASSLDVVPLNYEQYF
DNA: TGTGCCAGCAGCTTAGATGTGGTTCCACTTAACTACGAGCAGTACTTC

D: TRBD1
size: -
J: TRBJ2-5
V: TRBV7-6
CDR3: CASSSTQGARETQYF
DNA: TGTGCCAGCAGCTCGACCCAGGGGGCAAGGGAGACCCAGTACTTC

D: TRBD1
size: -
J: TRBJ2-5
V: TRBV28
CDR3: CASSLYTRGRIETQYF
DNA: TGTGCCAGCAGTTTATACACCAGGGGGCGGATCGAGACCCAGTACTTC

D: TRBD1
size: few
J: TRBJ2-7
V: TRBV5-6
CDR3: CASRPGTGGYEQYF
DNA: TGTGCCAGCAGGCCTGGGACAGGGGGCTACGAGCAGTACTTC